The clone carrying this TCR beta chain came up a few times. This entry comes from a study of response to subunit inactivated influenza vaccine. CDR1 is SGHRS, CDR2 YFSETQ, per germline. With 4 bases clipped from V and 4 bases from J, the junction kept 5 bases outside the gene matches. This CDR3 has 14 amino acids. TCRdb redid the calling of the RT-PCR reads with MiXCR, one entry per CDR3 protein. The repertoire has around 600,000 distinct CDR3 sequences, around 11% of them found once; the top ten carry approximately 9.9%. These same records also appear under a second study, on T cells expressing NK-cell markers. This second report adds: TCR beta libraries carry UMIs added by 5'RACE template switching.

V and J are TRBV5-1 and TRBJ2-7; TRBD2 aligns across 10 bases. This material consisted of PBMCs from blood, taken on the day of vaccination. The TCR sequence derives from a man aged 50 or older who received an inactivated influenza vaccine. The CDR3 loop reads CASSPSGSMYEQYF. CDR3 sequence (DNA): TGCGCCAGCAGCCCTAGCGGGAGTATGTACGAGCAGTACTTC.